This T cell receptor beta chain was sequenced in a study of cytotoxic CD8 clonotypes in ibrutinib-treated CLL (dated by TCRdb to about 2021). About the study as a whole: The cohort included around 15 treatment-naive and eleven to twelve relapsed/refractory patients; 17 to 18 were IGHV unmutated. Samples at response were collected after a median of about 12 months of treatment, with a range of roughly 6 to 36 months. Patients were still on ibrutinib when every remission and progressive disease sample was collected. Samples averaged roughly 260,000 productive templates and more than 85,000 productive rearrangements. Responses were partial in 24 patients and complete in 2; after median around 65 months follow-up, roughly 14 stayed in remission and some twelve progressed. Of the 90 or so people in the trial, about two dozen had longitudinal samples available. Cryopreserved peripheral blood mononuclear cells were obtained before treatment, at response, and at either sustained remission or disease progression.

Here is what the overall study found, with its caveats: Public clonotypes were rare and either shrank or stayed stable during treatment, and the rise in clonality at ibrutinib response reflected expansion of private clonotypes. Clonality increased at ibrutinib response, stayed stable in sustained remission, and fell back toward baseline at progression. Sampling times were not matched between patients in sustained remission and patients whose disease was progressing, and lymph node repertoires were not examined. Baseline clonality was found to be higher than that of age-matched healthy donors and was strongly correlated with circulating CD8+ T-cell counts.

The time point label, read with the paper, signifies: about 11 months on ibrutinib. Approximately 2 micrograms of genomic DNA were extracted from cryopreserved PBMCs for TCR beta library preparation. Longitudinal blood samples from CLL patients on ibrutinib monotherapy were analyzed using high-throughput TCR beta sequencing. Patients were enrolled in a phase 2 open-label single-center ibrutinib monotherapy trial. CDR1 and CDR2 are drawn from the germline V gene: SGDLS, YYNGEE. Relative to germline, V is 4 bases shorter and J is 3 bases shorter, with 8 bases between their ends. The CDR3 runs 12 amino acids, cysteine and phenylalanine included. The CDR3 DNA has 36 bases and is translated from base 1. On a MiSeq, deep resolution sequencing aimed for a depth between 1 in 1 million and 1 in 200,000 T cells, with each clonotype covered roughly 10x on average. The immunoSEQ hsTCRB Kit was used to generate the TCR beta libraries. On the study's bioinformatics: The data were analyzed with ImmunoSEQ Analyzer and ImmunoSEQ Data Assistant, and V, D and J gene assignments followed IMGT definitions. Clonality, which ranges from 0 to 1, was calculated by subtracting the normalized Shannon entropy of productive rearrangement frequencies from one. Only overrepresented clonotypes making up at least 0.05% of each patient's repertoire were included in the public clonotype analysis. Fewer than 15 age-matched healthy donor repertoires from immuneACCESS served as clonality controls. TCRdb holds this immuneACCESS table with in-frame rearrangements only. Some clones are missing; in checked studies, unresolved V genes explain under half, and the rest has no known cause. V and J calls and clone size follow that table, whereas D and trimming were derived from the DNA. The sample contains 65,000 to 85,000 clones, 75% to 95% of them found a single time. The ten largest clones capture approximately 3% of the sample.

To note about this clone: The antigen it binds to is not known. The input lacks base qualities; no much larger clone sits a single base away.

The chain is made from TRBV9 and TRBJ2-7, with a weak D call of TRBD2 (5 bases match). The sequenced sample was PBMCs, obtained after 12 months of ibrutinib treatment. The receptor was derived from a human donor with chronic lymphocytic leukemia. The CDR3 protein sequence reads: CASSPAGYEQYF. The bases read TGTGCCAGCAGCCCCGCGGGCTACGAGCAGTACTTC.